This T cell receptor (beta chain) appears in the sequencing data of a study of shared clonotypes between healthy human individuals. Notes on this clone: Its antigen is undetermined.

Naive CD8 cells were CD45RO-negative, positively selected for CCR7, excluding terminally differentiated effector memory CD45RA+ cells. Recent vaccinations or acute infections were absent in the healthy HIV-negative adult donors. Whole-study findings and limits: Clonotypes not shared had lower generation probabilities than those common to all four donors. Larger richness was generally estimated for naive than memory subsets.

The germline V gene has CDR1 LNHNV and CDR2 YYDKDF (reference sequence). The CDR3 has 15 amino acids. Trimming took 2 bases from V and 1 from J; bases not matched to a gene: 3. Each sorted subset replicate got 200 ng genomic DNA, around 29,000 genomes. Assay used: immunoSEQ multiplex PCR; TCRdb lists only in-frame clones, some missing. The sample yields about 1.9 million clones, roughly 93% seen once. The chain recombines TRBV15 with TRBJ1-2, with 8 bases lining up with TRBD1. The sequenced sample was naive CD8+ T cells from PBMCs. The TCR was taken from a man younger than 35 in good health. Some clones in this sample may be carry-over from other donors' samples. The CDR3, as DNA: TGTGCCACCAGCAGACGTACAGGGGGTAACTATGGCTACACCTTC. Translating it yields CATSRRTGGNYGYTF.